This T cell receptor beta chain emerged from a study of Ad26.COV2.S vaccination and SARS-CoV-2 variants. Study context: Ad26.COV2.S given intramuscularly, once or twice 56 days apart.

Method: immunoSEQ multiplex PCR; TCRdb's copy keeps in-frame clones and lacks some. Of hundreds of thousands of clones listed, around 89% were seen once; the top ten hold roughly 1.5%. Germline CDR1 reads WSHSY; CDR2 reads SAAADI. CDR3 length equals 15 residues. Deletions cut 3 bases from V and 2 bases from J, with 11 bases between. As regards this clone: Its matching antigen is unknown.

Treatment reported: some 20 received Ad26.COV2.S at low or high dose, single or two shots; 5 received placebo; per-sample allocation not given. Collection of samples fell on day 63 after the first vaccine or placebo injection. It was an adult aged 18-55 years in Boston who was the donor. Notes on the study in general: Using TCR breadth and depth analyses may have led to underestimated total T cell responses. Whether participants received vaccine or placebo, their non-spike TCR breadth was similar.

The origin of this receptor is a person aged 18-65 years who received the Ad26.COV2.S COVID-19 vaccine or a placebo. This specimen consisted of peripheral blood, obtained in a trial of Ad26.COV2.S vaccine versus placebo. J is TRBJ2-1 and V is TRBV10-2; D is uncertain. This CDR3 is CASSDRSVAYNEQFF. CDR3 coding DNA: TGCGCCAGCAGTGATCGGAGCGTAGCCTACAATGAGCAGTTCTTC.